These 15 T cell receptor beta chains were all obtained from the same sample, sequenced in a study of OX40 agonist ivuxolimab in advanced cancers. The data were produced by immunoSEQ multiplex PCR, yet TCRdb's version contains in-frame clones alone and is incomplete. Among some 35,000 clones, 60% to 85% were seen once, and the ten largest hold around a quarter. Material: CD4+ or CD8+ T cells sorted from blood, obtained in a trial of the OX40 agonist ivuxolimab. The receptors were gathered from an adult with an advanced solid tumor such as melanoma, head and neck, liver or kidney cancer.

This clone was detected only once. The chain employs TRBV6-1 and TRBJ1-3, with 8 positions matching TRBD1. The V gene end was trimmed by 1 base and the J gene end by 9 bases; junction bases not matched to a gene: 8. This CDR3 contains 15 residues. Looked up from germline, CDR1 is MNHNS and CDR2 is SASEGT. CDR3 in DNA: TGTGCCAGCAGTGAAGAGGAACAGGGGGTTCGCACCATATATTTT. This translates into CASSEEEQGVRTIYF.

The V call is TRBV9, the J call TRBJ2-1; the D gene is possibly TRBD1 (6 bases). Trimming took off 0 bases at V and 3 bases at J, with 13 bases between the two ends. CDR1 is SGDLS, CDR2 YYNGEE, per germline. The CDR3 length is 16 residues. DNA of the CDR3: TGTGCCAGCAGCGTAGATGGCAGGGGCTTCTACAATGAGCAGTTCTTC. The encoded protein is CASSVDGRGFYNEQFF.

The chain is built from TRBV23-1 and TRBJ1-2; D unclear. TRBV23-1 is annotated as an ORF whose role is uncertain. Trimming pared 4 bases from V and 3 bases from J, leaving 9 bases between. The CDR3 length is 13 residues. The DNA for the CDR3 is TGCGCCAGCAGTCCCCCTCGGTACTATGGCTACACCTTC. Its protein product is CASSPPRYYGYTF.

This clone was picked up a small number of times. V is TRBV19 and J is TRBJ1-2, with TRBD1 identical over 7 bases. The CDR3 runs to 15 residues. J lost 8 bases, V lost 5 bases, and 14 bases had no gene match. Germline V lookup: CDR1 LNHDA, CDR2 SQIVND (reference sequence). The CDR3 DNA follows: TGTGCCAGTAGTGGAAGACAGGGCACCACTGGGGGCTACACCTTC. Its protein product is CASSGRQGTTGGYTF.

The DNA of the CDR3 is TGTGCCAGCAGCTTGGATAGGACCCCGAACACCGGGGAGCTGTTTTTT. The encoded protein is CASSLDRTPNTGELFF. The J gene is TRBJ2-2, the V gene TRBV5-4; D remains unclear. CDR1 and CDR2 from the germline V gene are SGHNT and YYREEE (reference sequence). Trimming removed 0 bases from V and 0 bases from J, with 9 bases in between. The CDR3 is 16 residues long.

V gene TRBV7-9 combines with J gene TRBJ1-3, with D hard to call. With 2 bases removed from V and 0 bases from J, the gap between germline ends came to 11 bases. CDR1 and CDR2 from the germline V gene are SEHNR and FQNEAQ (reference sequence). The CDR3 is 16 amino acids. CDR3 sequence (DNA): TGTGCCAGCAGCTTATCGATGGTTCTCTCTGGAAACACCATATATTTT. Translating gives CASSLSMVLSGNTIYF.

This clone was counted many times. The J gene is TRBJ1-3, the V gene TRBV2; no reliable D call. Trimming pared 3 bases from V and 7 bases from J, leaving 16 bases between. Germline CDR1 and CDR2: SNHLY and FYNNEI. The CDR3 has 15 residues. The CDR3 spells CASSERETRRNTIYF. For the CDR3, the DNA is TGTGCCAGCAGTGAGAGGGAGACACGCAGGAACACCATATATTTT.

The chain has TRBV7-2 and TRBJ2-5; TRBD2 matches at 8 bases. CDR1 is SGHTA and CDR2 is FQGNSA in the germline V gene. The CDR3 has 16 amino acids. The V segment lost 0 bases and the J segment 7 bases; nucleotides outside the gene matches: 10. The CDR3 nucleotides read TGTGCCAGCAGCTTAGCCCAGACTAGCGCGTTCGGGACCCAGTACTTC. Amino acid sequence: CASSLAQTSAFGTQYF.

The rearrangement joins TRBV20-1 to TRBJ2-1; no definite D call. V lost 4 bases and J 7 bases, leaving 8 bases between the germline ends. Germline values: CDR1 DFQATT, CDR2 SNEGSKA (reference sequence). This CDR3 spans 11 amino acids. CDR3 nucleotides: TGCAGTGCTAAAAAACTTAATGAGCAGTTCTTC. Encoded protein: CSAKKLNEQFF.

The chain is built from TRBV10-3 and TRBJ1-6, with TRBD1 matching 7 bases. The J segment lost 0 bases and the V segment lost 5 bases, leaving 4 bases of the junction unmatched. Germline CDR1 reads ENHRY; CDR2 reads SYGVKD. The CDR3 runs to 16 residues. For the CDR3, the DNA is TGTGCCATCAGTAAACAGGGGAGCTCCTATAATTCACCCCTCCACTTT. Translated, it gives CAISKQGSSYNSPLHF.

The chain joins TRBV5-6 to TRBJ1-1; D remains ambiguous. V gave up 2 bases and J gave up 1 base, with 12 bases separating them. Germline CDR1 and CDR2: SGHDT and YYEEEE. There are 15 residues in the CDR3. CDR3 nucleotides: TGTGCCAGCAGCTTTTGGGGAATGGGGAACACTGAAGCTTTCTTT. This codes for CASSFWGMGNTEAFF. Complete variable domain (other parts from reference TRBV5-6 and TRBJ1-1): DAGVTQSPTHLIKTRGQQVTLRCSPKSGHDTVSWYQQALGQGPQFIFQYYEEEERQRGNFPDRFSGHQFPNYSSELNVNALLLGDSALYLCASSFWGMGNTEAFFGQGTRLTVV.

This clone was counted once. The CDR3 DNA is TGTGCCTTCGGACAGGCGGACATTCAGTACTTC. Its translation: CAFGQADIQYF. The chain recombines TRBV30 with TRBJ2-4; 7 nucleotides line up with TRBD1. From germline, CDR1 is GTSNPN and CDR2 SVGIG (reference sequence). V gave up 7 bases and J gave up 8 bases; unmatched junction bases: 5. This CDR3 contains 11 residues.

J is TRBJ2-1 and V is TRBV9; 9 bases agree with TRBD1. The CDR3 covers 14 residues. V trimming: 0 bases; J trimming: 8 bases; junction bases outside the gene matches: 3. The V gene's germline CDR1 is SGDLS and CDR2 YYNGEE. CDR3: CASSVAGQGYEQFF. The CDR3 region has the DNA TGTGCCAGCAGCGTAGCTGGACAGGGGTATGAGCAGTTCTTC.

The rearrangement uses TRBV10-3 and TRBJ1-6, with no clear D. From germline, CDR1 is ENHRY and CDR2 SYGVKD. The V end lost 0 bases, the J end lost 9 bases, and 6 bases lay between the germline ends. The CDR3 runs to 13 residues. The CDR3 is CAISESESSPLHF. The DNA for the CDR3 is TGTGCCATCAGTGAGTCGGAGAGTTCACCCCTCCACTTT.

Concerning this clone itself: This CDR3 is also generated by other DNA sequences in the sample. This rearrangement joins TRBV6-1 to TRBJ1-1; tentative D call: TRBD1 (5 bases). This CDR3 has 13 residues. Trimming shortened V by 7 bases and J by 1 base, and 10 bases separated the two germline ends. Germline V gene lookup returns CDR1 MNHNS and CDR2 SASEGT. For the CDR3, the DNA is TGTGCCAGCAAAACGGGACCGAACACTGAAGCTTTCTTT. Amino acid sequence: CASKTGPNTEAFF.